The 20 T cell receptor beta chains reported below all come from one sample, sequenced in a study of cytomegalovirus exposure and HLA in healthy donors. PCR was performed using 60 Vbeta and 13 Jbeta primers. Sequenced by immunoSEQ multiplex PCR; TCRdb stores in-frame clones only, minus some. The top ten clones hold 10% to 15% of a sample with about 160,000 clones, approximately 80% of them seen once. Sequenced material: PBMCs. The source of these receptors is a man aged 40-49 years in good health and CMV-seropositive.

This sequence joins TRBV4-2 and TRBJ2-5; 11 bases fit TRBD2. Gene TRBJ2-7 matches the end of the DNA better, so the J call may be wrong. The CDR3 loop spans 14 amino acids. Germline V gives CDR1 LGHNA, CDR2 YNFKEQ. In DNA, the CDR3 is TGTGCCAGCAGCCAAGGGACTAGCGGGTACGAGCAGTACTTC. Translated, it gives CASSQGTSGYEQYF.

The CDR3 DNA reads TGTGCCAGCAGCCGCGGGGGCGATGAGCAGTTCTTC. Translating gives CASSRGGDEQFF. The V call is TRBV7-9, the J call TRBJ2-1, with a weak D call TRBD2 (7 bases). CDR1 SEHNR and CDR2 FQNEAQ come from the germline V gene (reference sequence). There are 12 residues in the CDR3. Trimming took 5 bases from V and 8 from J, leaving 10 bases between them.

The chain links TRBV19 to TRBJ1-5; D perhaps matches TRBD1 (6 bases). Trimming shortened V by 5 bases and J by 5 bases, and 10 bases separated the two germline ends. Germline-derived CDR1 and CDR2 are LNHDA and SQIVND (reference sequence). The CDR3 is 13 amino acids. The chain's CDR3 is CASSEQGYQPQHF. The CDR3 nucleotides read TGTGCCAGTAGTGAACAGGGTTATCAGCCCCAGCATTTT.

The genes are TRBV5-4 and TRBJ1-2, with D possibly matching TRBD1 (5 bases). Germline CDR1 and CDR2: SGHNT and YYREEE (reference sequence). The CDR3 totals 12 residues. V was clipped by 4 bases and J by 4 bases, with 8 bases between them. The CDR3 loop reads CASSPDSYGYTF. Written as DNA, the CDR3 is TGTGCCAGCAGCCCAGACAGCTATGGCTACACCTTC.

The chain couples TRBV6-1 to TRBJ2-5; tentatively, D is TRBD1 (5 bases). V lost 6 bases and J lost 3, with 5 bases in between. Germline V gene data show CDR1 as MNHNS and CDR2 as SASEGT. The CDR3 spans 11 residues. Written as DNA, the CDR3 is TGTGCCAGCAGACAGGAAGAGACCCAGTACTTC. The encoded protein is CASRQEETQYF.

CDR3 amino acids: CASSLGTGGRETQYF. Here the CDR3 DNA reads TGTGCCAGCAGCTTAGGCACCGGAGGGAGAGAGACCCAGTACTTC. This chain joins TRBV7-8 and TRBJ2-5, with a tentative D call TRBD2 (6 bases). V dropped 1 base and J dropped 4 bases, with 13 bases sitting between them. This CDR3 spans 15 amino acids. Germline loops: CDR1 SGHVS, CDR2 FQNEAQ.

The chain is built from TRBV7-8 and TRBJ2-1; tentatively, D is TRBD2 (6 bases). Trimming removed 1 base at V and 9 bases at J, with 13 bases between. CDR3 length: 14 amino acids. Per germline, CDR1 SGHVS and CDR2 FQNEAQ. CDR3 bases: TGTGCCAGCAGCTTAGGATCGGGGGTTGGTGAGCAGTTCTTC. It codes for CASSLGSGVGEQFF.

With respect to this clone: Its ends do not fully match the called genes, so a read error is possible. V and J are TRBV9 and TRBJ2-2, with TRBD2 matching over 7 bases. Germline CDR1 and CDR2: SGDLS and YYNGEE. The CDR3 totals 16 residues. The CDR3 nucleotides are TGTGTCAGCAGCGTAGATGGCGGGGGACACACCGGGGAGCTGTTTTTT. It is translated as CVSSVDGGGHTGELFF.

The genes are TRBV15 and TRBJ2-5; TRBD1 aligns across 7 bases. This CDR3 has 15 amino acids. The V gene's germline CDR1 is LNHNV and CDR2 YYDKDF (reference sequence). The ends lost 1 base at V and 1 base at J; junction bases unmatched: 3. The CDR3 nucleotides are TGTGCCACCAGCAGAGCGTGGGACAGCCAAGAGACCCAGTACTTC. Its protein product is CATSRAWDSQETQYF.

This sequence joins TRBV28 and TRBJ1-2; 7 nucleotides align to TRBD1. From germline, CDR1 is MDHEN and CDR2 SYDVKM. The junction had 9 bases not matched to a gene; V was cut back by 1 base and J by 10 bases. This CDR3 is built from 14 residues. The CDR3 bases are TGTGCCAGCAGTTTATCCAACAGGGGCGCTGACTACACCTTC. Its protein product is CASSLSNRGADYTF.

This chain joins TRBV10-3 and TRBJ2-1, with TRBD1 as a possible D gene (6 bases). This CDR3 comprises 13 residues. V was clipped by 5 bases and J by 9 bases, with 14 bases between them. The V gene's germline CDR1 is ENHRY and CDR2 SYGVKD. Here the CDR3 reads CAISLEQGTEQFF. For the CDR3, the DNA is TGTGCCATCAGTCTAGAACAGGGCACTGAGCAGTTCTTC.

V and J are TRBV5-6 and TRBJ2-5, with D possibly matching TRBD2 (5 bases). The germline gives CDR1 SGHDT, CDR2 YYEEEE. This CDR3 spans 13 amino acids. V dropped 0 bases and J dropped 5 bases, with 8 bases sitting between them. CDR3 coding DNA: TGTGCCAGCAGCTTGGATCCGGGGGAGACCCAGTACTTC. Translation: CASSLDPGETQYF.

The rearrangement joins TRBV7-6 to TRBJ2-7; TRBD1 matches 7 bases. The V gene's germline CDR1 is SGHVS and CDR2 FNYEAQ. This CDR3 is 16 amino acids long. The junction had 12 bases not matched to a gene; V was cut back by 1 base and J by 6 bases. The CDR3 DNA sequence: TGTGCCAGCAGCTTAGAAGGACAGGTTTATCCCTCCGAGCAGTACTTC. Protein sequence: CASSLEGQVYPSEQYF.

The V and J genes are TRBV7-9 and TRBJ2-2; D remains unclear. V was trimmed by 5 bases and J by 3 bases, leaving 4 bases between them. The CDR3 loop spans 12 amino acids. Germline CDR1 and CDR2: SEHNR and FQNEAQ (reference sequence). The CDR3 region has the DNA TGTGCCAGCAGCCCGTACACCGGGGAGCTGTTTTTT. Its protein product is CASSPYTGELFF.

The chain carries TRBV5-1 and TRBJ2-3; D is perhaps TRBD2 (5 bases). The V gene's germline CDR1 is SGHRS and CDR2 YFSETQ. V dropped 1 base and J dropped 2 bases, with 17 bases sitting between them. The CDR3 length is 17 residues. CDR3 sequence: CASSLIYGVGYTDTQYF. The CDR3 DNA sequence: TGCGCCAGCAGCTTGATCTACGGGGTGGGTTACACAGATACGCAGTATTTT.

The CDR3: CASSFGVDTQYF. Written as DNA, the CDR3 is TGTGCCAGCAGCTTCGGTGTAGATACGCAGTATTTT. The V gene is TRBV7-9, the J gene TRBJ2-3; D not certain. The CDR3 totals 12 residues. V was trimmed by 3 bases and J by 5 bases, leaving 6 bases between them. Germline lookup yields CDR1 SEHNR and CDR2 FQNEAQ (reference sequence).

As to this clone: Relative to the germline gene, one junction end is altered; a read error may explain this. The CDR3 coding sequence is TGCGCCAGCAGTGAGGGCTTTGGGGCCAAAAACAGTCAGTACTTC. Its translation: CASSEGFGAKNSQYF. The chain links TRBV10-1 to TRBJ2-4; TRBD1 is a possible D gene (5 bases). CDR1 is WNHNN, CDR2 SYGVQD, per germline (reference sequence). This CDR3 region has 15 residues.

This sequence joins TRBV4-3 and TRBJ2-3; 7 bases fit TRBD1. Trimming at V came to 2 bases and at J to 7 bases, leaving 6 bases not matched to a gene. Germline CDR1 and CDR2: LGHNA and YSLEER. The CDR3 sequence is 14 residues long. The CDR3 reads CASSQNNRGHTQYF. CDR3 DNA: TGCGCCAGCAGCCAAAATAACAGGGGTCATACGCAGTATTTT.

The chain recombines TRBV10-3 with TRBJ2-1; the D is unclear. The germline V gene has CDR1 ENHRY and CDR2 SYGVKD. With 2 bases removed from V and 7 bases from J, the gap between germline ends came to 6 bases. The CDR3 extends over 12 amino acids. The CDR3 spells CAISEARNEQFF. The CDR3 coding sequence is TGTGCCATCAGTGAGGCCCGGAATGAGCAGTTCTTC.

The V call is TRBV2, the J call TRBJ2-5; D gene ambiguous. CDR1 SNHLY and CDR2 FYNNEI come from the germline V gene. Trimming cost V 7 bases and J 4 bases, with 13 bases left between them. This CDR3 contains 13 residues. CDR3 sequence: CASTPAGPETQYF. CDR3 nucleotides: TGTGCCAGCACTCCGGCAGGTCCAGAGACCCAGTACTTC.